This T cell receptor beta chain was sequenced for a study of CD8 T cells in ankylosing spondylitis. MiXCR, run by TCRdb on the 5' RACE reads, gives a single entry per CDR3 protein. The table includes under 300,000 distinct CDR3 sequences, over 15% detected once. The CDR3 is made up of 13 amino acids. V lost 8 bases to trimming and J lost 2 bases, with 11 bases between them. Details on this clonotype: Its matching antigen is unknown.

General observations from the study: Significant enrichment of disease-linked clones was reportedly seen in matched ankylosing spondylitis synovial fluid. In ankylosing spondylitis blood, a motif of about 8 highly homologous TCR beta variants appeared characteristic.

The sequence was collected from a male donor with ankylosing spondylitis or in good health (not recorded which). The sample consisted of blood, either unsorted or a sorted T cell fraction (not recorded which). V gene TRBV12-3 or TRBV12-4 combines with J gene TRBJ2-3; D tentatively reads TRBD1 or TRBD2 (5 bases each). The CDR3 region is CASWDLLTDTQYF. Written as DNA, the CDR3 is TGTGCCAGCTGGGACCTCCTCACAGATACGCAGTATTTT.